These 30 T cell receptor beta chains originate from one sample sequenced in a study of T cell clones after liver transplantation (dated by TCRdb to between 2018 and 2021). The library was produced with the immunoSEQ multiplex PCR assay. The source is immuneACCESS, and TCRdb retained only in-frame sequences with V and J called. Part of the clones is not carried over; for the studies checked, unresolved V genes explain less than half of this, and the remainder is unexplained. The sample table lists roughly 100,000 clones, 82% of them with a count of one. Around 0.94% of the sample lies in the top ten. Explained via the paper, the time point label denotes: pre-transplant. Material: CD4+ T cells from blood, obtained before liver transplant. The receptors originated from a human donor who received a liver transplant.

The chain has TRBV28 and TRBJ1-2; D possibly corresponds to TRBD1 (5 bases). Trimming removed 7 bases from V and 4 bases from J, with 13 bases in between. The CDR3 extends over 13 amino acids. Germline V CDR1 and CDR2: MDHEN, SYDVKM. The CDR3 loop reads CASKARGVYGYTF. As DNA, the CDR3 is TGTGCCAGCAAGGCTAGGGGCGTCTATGGCTACACCTTC.

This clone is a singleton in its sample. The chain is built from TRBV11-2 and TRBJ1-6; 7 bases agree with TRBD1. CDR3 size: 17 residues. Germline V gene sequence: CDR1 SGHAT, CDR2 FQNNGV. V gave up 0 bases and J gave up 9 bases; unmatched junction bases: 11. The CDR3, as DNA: TGTGCCAGCAGCTTAGATCCAACAGGGGCAGGTGGTTCACCCCTCCACTTT. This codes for CASSLDPTGAGGSPLHF. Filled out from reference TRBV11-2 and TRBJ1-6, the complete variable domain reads EAGVAQSPRYKIIEKRQSVAFWCNPISGHATLYWYQQILGQGPKLLIQFQNNGVVDDSQLPKDRFSAERLKGVDSTLKIQPAKLEDSAVYLCASSLDPTGAGGSPLHFGNGTRLTVT.

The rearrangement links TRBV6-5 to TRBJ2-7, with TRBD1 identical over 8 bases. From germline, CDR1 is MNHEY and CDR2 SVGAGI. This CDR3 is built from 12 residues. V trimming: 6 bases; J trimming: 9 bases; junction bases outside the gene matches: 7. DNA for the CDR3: TGTGCCAGCAGCCCGGACAGGGCAGGGCAGTACTTC. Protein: CASSPDRAGQYF.

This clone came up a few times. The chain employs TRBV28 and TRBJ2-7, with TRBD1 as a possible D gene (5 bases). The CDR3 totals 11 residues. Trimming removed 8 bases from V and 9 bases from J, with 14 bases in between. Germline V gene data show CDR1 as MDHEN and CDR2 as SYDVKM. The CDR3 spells CASGSRVPQYF. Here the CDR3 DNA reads TGTGCCAGCGGCTCCAGGGTTCCGCAGTACTTC.

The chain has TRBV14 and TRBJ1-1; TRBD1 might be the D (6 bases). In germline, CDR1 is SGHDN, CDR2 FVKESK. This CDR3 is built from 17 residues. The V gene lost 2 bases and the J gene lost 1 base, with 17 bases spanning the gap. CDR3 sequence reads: CASSQLGWGAGNTEAFF. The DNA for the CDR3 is TGTGCCAGCAGCCAACTAGGGTGGGGGGCTGGGAACACTGAAGCTTTCTTT.

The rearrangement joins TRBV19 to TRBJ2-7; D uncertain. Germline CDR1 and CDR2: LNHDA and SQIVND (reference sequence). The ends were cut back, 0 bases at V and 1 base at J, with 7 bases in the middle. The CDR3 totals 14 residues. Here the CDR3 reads CASSIEPRSYEQYF. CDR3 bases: TGTGCCAGTAGTATAGAGCCCAGGTCCTACGAGCAGTACTTC.

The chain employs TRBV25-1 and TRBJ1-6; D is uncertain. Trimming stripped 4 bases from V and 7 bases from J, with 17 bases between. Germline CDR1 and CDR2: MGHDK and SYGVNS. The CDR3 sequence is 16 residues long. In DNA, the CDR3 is TGTGCCAGCAGTGGGTCCGGTGGTTTGAAAAATTCACCCCTCCACTTT. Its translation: CASSGSGGLKNSPLHF. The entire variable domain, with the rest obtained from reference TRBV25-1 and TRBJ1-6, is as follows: EADIYQTPRYLVIGTGKKITLECSQTMGHDKMYWYQQDPGMELHLIHYSYGVNSTEKGDLSSESTVSRIRTEHFPLTLESARPSHTSQYLCASSGSGGLKNSPLHFGNGTRLTVT.

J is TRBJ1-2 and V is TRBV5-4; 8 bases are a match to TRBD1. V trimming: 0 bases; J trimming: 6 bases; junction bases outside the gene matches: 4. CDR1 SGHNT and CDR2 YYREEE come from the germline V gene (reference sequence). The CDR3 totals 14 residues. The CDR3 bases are TGTGCCAGCAGCTTGGTGGACAGGGCGGATGGCTACACCTTC. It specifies CASSLVDRADGYTF.

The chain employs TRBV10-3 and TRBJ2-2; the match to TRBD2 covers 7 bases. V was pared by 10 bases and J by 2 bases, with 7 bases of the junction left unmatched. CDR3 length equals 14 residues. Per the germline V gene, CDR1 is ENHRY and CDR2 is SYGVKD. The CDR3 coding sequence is TGTGCCACCTCTAGCGGAGCTAACACCGGGGAGCTGTTTTTT. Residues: CATSSGANTGELFF.

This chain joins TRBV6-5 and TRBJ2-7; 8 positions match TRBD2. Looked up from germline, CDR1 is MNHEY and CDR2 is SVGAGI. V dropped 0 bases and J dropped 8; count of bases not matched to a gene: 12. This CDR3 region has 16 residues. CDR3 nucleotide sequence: TGTGCCAGCAGTTACTCGAGACGGGGGGGTGGTTCTAAGCAGTACTTC. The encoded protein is CASSYSRRGGGSKQYF.

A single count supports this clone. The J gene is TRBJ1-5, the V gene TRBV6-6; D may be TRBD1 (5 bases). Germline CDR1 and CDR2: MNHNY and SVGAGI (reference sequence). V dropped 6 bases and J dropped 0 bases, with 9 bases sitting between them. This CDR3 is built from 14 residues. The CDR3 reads CASRWDHSNQPQHF. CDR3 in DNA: TGTGCCAGCAGATGGGACCATAGCAATCAGCCCCAGCATTTT.

The CDR3 DNA reads as TGTGCCAGCAGTATTGTCGGACGAGACTATGGCTACACCTTC. Protein product: CASSIVGRDYGYTF. This chain links TRBV28 with TRBJ1-2; no definite D call. Germline CDR1 reads MDHEN; CDR2 reads SYDVKM. V lost 5 bases and J 3 bases, leaving 13 bases between the germline ends. This CDR3 region has 14 residues.

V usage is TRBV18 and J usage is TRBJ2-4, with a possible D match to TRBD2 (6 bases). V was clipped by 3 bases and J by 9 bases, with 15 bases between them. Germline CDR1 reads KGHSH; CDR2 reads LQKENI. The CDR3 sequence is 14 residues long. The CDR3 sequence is CASSPLGRGSIQYF. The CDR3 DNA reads TGTGCCAGCTCACCCCTAGGACGGGGGAGCATTCAGTACTTC.

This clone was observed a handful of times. The DNA of the CDR3 is TGCGCCAGCAGCCATAGCGGGGGCTCCTACGAGCAGTACTTC. It is translated as CASSHSGGSYEQYF. V gene TRBV5-1 combines with J gene TRBJ2-7; 9 nucleotides agree with TRBD2. The CDR3 extends over 14 amino acids. Germline CDR1 and CDR2: SGHRS and YFSETQ. The V and J ends lost 4 bases and 0 bases, in that order; junction bases with no gene match: 2.

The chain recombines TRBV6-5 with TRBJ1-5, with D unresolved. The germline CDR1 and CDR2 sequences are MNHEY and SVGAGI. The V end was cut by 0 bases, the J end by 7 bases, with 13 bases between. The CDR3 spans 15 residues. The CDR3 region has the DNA TGTGCCAGCAGTTACTCCAGGTTGGGAGGCCAGCCCCAGCATTTT. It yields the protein CASSYSRLGGQPQHF.

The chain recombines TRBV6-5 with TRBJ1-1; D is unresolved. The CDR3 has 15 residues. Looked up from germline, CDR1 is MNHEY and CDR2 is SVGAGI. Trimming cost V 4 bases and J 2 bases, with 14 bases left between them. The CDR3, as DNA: TGTGCCAGCAGTTTGGAAGGCGGATTAAACACTGAAGCTTTCTTT. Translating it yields CASSLEGGLNTEAFF.

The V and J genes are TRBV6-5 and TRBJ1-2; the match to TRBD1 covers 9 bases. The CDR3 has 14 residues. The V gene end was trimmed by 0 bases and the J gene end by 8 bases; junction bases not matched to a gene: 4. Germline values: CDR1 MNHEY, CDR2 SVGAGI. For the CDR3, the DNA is TGTGCCAGCAGTTACTCAGGGACAGGGAACGGCTACACCTTC. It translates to CASSYSGTGNGYTF.

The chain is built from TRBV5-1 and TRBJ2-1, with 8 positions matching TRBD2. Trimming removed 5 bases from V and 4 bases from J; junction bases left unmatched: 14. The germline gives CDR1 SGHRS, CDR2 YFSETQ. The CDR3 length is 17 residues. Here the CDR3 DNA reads TGCGCCAGCAGTCTCGGAACGGGAGGGAGCAAATACAATGAGCAGTTCTTC. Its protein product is CASSLGTGGSKYNEQFF.

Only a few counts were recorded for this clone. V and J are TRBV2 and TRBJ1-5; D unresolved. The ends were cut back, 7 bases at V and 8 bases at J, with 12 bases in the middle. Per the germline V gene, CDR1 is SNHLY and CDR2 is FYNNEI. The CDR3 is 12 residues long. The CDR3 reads CASNGNREPQHF. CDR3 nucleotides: TGTGCCAGCAACGGGAATCGAGAGCCCCAGCATTTT.

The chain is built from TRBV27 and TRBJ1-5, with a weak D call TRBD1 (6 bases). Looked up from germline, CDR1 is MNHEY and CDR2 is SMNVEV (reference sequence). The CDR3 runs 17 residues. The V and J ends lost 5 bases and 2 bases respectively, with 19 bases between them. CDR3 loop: CASSPPGVSRRNQPQHF. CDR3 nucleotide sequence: TGTGCCAGCAGTCCCCCAGGGGTCTCAAGGCGCAATCAGCCCCAGCATTTT.

CDR3 sequence (DNA): TGCGCCAGCAGCTTGGAGCCGGGATCGGGTCGAGAGACCCAGTACTTC. Translated, it gives CASSLEPGSGRETQYF. The rearrangement joins TRBV5-1 to TRBJ2-5, with TRBD2 as a possible D gene (5 bases). Germline V gene data show CDR1 as SGHRS and CDR2 as YFSETQ. The CDR3 runs 16 residues. Deletions cut 0 bases from V and 4 bases from J, with 16 bases between.

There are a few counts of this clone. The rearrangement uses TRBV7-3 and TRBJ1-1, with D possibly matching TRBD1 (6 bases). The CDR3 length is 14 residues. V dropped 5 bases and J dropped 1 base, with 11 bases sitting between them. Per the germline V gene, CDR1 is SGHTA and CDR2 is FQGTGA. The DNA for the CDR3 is TGTGCCAGCAGCCCAGGGGCTCGGAACACTGAAGCTTTCTTT. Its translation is CASSPGARNTEAFF.

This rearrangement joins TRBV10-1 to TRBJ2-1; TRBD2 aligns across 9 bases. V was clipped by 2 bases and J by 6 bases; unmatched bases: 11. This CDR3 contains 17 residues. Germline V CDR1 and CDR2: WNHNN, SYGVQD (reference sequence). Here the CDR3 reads CASSETKSGRPSNEQFF. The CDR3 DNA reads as TGCGCCAGCAGTGAGACAAAAAGCGGGAGGCCCTCCAATGAGCAGTTCTTC.

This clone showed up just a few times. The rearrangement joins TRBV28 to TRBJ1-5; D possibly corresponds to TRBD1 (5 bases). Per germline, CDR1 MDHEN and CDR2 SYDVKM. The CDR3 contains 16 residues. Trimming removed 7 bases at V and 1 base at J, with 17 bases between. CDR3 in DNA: TGTGCCAGCACCCCTCTGCCAGGGAGAAGCAATCAGCCCCAGCATTTT. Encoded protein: CASTPLPGRSNQPQHF. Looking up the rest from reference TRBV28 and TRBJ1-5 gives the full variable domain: DVKVTQSSRYLVKRTGEKVFLECVQDMDHENMFWYRQDPGLGLRLIYFSYDVKMKEKGDIPEGYSVSREKKERFSLILESASTNQTSMYLCASTPLPGRSNQPQHFGDGTRLSIL.

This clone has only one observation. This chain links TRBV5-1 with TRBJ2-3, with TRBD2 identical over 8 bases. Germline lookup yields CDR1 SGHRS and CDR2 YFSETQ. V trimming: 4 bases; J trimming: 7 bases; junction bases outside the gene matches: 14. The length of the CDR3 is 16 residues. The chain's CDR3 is CASSPGVAGSRNTQYF. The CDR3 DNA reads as TGCGCCAGCAGCCCTGGAGTAGCGGGGTCTCGGAATACGCAGTATTTT.

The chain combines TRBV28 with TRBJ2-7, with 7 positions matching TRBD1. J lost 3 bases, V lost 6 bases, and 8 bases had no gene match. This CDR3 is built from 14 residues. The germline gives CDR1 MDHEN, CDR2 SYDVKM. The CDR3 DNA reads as TGTGCCAGCAGGCCTCCCGGGACAGTCTACGAGCAGTACTTC. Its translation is CASRPPGTVYEQYF.

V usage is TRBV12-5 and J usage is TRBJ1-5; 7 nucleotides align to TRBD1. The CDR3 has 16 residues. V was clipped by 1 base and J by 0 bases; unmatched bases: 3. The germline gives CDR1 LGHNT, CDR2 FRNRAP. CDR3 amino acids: CASGLDSGGSNQPQHF. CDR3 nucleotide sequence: TGTGCTAGTGGTTTGGACTCAGGGGGTAGCAATCAGCCCCAGCATTTT.

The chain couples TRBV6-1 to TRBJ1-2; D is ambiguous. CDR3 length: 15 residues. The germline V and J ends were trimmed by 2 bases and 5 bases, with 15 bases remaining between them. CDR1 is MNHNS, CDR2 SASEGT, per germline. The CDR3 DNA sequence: TGTGCCAGCAGTGAAAATTCGATGGGCAGTTATGGCTACACCTTC. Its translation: CASSENSMGSYGYTF.

The CDR3 spells CASSEGVGSYNEQFF. The CDR3 nucleotides are TGTGCCAGCAGTGAAGGGGTAGGGTCCTACAATGAGCAGTTCTTC. The rearrangement uses TRBV6-1 and TRBJ2-1; D gene unclear. Between the trimmed V and J ends, which lost 1 base and 1 base, there was a span of 8 bases. Germline CDR1 reads MNHNS; CDR2 reads SASEGT. The CDR3 consists of 15 residues.

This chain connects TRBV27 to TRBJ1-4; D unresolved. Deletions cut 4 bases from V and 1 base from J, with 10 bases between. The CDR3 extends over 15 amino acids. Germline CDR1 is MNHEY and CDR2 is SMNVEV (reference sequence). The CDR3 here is CASSSRRETNEKLFF. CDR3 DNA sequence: TGTGCCAGCAGTTCGAGACGGGAAACTAATGAAAAACTGTTTTTT.